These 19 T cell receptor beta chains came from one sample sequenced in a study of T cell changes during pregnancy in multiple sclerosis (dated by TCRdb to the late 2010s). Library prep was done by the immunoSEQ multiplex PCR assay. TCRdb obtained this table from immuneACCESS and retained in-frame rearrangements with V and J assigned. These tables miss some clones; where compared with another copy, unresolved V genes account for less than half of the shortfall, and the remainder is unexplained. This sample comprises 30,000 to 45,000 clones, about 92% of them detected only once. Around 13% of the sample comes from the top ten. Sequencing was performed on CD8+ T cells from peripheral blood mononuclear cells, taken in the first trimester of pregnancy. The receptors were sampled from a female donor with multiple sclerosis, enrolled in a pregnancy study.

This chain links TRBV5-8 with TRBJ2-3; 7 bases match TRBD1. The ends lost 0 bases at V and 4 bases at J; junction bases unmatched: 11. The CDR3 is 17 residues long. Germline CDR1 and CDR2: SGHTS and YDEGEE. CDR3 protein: CASSLVGAGGISDTQYF. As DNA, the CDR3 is TGTGCCAGCAGCTTGGTAGGGGCAGGGGGAATATCAGATACGCAGTATTTT.

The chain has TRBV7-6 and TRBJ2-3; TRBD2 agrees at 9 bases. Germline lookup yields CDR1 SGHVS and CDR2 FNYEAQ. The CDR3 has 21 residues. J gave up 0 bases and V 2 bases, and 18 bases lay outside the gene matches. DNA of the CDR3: TGTGCCAGCAGCTTACCCCCTAGCGGGGATACAAGCCTCTTTAGCACAGATACGCAGTATTTT. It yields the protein CASSLPPSGDTSLFSTDTQYF.

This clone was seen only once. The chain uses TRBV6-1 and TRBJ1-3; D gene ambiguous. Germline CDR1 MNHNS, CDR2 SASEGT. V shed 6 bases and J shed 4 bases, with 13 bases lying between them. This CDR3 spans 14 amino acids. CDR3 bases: TGTGCCAGCAGACCTTCCGGTATCGGAAACACCATATATTTT. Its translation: CASRPSGIGNTIYF.

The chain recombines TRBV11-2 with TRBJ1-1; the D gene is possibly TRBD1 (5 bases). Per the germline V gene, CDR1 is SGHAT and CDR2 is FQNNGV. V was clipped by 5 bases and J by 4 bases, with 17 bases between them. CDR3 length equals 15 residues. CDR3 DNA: TGTGCCAGCAGCCCGACAAATTGGGGCTCCACTGAAGCTTTCTTT. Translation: CASSPTNWGSTEAFF.

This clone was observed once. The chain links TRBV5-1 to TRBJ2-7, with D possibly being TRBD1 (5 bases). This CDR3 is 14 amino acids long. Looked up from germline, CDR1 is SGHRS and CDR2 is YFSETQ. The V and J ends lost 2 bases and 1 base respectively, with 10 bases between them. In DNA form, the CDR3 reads TGCGCCAGCAGCTTTGTGGACACTTCCTACGAGCAGTACTTC. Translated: CASSFVDTSYEQYF.

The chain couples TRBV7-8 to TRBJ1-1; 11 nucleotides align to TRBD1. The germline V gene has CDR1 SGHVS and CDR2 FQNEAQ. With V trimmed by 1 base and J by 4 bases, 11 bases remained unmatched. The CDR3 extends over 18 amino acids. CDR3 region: CASSLEMGQGERSTEAFF. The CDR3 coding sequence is TGTGCCAGCAGCTTAGAGATGGGACAGGGGGAAAGGAGCACTGAAGCTTTCTTT.

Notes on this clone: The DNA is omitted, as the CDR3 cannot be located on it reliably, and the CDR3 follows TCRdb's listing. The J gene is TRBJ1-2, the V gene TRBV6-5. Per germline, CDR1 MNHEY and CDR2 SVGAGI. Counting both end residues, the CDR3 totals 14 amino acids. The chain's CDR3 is CASSSSAATYGYTF.

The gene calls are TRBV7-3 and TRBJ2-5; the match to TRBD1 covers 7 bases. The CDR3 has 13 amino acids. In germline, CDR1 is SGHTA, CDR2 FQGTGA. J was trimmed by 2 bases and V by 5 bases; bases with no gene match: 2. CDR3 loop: CASSLQGQETQYF. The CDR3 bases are TGTGCCAGCAGCCTACAGGGGCAAGAGACCCAGTACTTC. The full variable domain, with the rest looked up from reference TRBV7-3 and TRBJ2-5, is GAGVSQTPSNKVTEKGKYVELRCDPISGHTALYWYRQSLGQGPEFLIYFQGTGAADDSGLPNDRFFAVRPEGSVSTLKIQRTERGDSAVYLCASSLQGQETQYFGPGTRLLVL.

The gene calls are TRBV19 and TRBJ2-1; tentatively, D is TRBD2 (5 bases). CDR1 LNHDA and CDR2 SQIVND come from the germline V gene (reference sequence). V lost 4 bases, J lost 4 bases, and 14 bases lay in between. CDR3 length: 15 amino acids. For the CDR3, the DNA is TGTGCCAGTAGTACCGCGTCGGGCGGGTACAATGAGCAGTTCTTC. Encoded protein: CASSTASGGYNEQFF.

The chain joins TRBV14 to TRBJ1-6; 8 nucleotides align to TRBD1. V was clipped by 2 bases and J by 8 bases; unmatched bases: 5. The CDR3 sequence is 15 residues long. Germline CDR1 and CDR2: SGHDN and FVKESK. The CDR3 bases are TGTGCCAGCAGCCAACAGGGGGCGGTTCATTCACCCCTCCACTTT. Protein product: CASSQQGAVHSPLHF.

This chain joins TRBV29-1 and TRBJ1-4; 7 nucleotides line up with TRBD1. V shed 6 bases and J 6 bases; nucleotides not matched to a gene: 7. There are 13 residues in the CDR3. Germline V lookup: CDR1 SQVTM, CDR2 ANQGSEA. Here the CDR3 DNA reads TGCAGCGTAACCAGGGGGGATTATGAAAAACTGTTTTTT. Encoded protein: CSVTRGDYEKLFF.

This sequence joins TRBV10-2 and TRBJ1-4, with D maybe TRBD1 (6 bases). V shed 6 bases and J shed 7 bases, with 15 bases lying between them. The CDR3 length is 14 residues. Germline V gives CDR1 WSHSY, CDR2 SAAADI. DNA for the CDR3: TGCGCCAGCAGGCGGCGGGGGCTAGGTGAAAAACTGTTTTTT. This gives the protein CASRRRGLGEKLFF.

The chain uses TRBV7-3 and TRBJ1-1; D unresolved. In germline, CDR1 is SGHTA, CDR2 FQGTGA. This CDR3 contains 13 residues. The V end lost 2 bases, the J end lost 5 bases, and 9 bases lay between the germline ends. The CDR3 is CASSLYSGTEAFF. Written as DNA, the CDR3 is TGTGCCAGCAGCTTATATTCGGGAACTGAAGCTTTCTTT.

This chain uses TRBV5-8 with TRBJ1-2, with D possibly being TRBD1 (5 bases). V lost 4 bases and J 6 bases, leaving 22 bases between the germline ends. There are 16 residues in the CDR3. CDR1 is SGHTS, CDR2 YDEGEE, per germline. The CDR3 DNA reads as TGTGCCAGCAGCGGGGGGATCACTCATCACCCCCATGGCTACACCTTC. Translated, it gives CASSGGITHHPHGYTF.

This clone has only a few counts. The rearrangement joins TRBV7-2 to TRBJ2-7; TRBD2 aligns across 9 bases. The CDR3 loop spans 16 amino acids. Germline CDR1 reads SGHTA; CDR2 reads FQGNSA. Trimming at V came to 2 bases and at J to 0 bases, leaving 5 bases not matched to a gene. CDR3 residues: CASSLTSGGNSYEQYF. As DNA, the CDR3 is TGTGCCAGCAGCTTAACGAGCGGGGGGAACTCCTACGAGCAGTACTTC.

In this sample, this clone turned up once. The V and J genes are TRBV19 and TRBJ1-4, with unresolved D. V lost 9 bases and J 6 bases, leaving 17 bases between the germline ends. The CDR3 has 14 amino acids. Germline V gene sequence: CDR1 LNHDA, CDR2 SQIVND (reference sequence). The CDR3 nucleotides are TGTGCCAGCGCAGTCGTACGGGGTTATGAAAAACTGTTTTTT. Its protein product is CASAVVRGYEKLFF.

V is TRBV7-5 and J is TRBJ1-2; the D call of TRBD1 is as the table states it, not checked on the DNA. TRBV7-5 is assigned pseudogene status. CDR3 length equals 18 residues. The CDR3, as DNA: TGTGCCAGAAGCTTAACGGGGACAGGTCCTGGTCGAGACTATGGCTACACCTTC. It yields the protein CARSLTGTGPGRDYGYTF.

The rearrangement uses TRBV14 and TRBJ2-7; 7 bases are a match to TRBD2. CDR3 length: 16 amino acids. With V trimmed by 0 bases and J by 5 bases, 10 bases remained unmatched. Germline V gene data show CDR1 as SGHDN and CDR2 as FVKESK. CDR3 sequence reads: CASSQDSLGGSDEQYF. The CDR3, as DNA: TGTGCCAGCAGCCAAGATTCGCTGGGGGGGTCTGACGAGCAGTACTTC.

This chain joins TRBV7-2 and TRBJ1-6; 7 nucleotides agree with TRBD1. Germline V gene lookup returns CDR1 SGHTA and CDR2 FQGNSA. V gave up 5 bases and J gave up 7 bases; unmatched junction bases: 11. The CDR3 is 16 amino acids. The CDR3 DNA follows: TGTGCCAGCAGCCCAACCCTCGGGACAGCGAATTCACCCCTCCACTTT. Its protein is CASSPTLGTANSPLHF. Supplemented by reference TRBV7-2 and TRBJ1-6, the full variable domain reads GAGVSQSPSNKVTEKGKDVELRCDPISGHTALYWYRQSLGQGLEFLIYFQGNSAPDKSGLPSDRFSAERTGGSVSTLTIQRTQQEDSAVYLCASSPTLGTANSPLHFGNGTRLTVT.